This is a list of T cell receptor beta chains from one sample in a study of beta chain features in type 1 diabetes. The protocol was immunoSEQ multiplex PCR, while the TCRdb copy is restricted to in-frame clones and leaves out a portion. The profile shows around 97,000 clones, about 26% of them singletons. Material: central memory CD4+ T cells from blood. Every receptor here comes from a woman under 30 with type 1 diabetes. Each CDR3 is given with its conserved first and last residue. Each record gives: J gene, CDR3 length, D gene, clone size, V gene, CDR3 protein, CDR3 DNA. D genes are given only for firm matches. Clone size is shown for a subset of rows, as once, few, many or a class of expanded clone.

j_call: TRBJ2-3
cdr3_length: 18
d_call: TRBD2
clone_size: few
v_call: TRBV19
cdr3_aa: CASSQRPLAGAYTDTQYF
cdr3_nt: TGTGCCAGTAGTCAGCGACCTTTAGCGGGAGCGTACACAGATACGCAGTATTTT

j_call: TRBJ2-5
cdr3_length: 14
d_call: TRBD1
clone_size: few
v_call: TRBV4-1
cdr3_aa: CASSRSTGVETQYF
cdr3_nt: TGCGCCAGCAGCAGGAGTACAGGGGTAGAGACCCAGTACTTC

j_call: TRBJ2-1
cdr3_length: 16
d_call: TRBD1
clone_size: -
v_call: TRBV9
cdr3_aa: CASSVTGTGDYNEQFF
cdr3_nt: TGTGCCAGCAGCGTAACCGGGACAGGGGACTACAATGAGCAGTTCTTC

j_call: TRBJ1-2
cdr3_length: 15
d_call: -
clone_size: -
v_call: TRBV19
cdr3_aa: CASSLAQGTGYGYTF
cdr3_nt: TGTGCCAGTAGCCTAGCGCAGGGCACTGGCTATGGCTACACCTTC

j_call: TRBJ1-2
cdr3_length: 17
d_call: -
clone_size: -
v_call: TRBV7-8
cdr3_aa: CASSPEGGDTAIYGYTF
cdr3_nt: TGTGCCAGCAGCCCCGAGGGGGGGGACACCGCCATATATGGCTACACCTTC

j_call: TRBJ1-2
cdr3_length: 14
d_call: TRBD1
clone_size: -
v_call: TRBV29-1
cdr3_aa: CSALWGTGTHGYTF
cdr3_nt: TGCAGCGCCCTATGGGGGACAGGGACCCATGGCTACACCTTC

j_call: TRBJ2-5
cdr3_length: 16
d_call: -
clone_size: few
v_call: TRBV7-2
cdr3_aa: CASSFRQGLRLETQYF
cdr3_nt: TGTGCCAGCAGCTTTAGACAGGGACTCCGTCTGGAGACCCAGTACTTC

j_call: TRBJ2-3
cdr3_length: 17
d_call: TRBD2
clone_size: few
v_call: TRBV5-1
cdr3_aa: CASSLEGLAGGIDTQYF
cdr3_nt: TGCGCCAGCAGCTTGGAAGGACTAGCGGGGGGCATAGATACGCAGTATTTT

j_call: TRBJ1-2
cdr3_length: 13
d_call: TRBD1
clone_size: few
v_call: TRBV5-8
cdr3_aa: CASGRTGNYGYTF
cdr3_nt: TGTGCCAGCGGCAGGACAGGGAACTATGGCTACACCTTC

j_call: TRBJ2-1
cdr3_length: 17
d_call: TRBD2
clone_size: few
v_call: TRBV9
cdr3_aa: CASSGGKLREGFVSQFF
cdr3_nt: TGTGCCAGCAGCGGGGGGAAGTTGCGGGAGGGATTTGTGTCGCAGTTCTTC

j_call: TRBJ1-1
cdr3_length: 14
d_call: -
clone_size: -
v_call: TRBV7-9
cdr3_aa: CASSPSGLRARAFF
cdr3_nt: TGTGCCAGCAGCCCCAGCGGCCTCCGCGCCCGGGCTTTCTTT

j_call: TRBJ2-1
cdr3_length: 16
d_call: TRBD2
clone_size: -
v_call: TRBV5-4
cdr3_aa: CASSLRTSPSYNEQFF
cdr3_nt: TGTGCCAGCAGCCTCCGGACTAGCCCCTCCTACAATGAGCAGTTCTTC

j_call: TRBJ2-3
cdr3_length: 14
d_call: -
clone_size: -
v_call: TRBV18
cdr3_aa: CASSPPSGLDTQYF
cdr3_nt: TGTGCCAGCTCACCACCCAGCGGCCTTGATACGCAGTATTTT

j_call: TRBJ2-7
cdr3_length: 14
d_call: TRBD1
clone_size: few
v_call: TRBV2
cdr3_aa: CARSTGTGAYEQYF
cdr3_nt: TGTGCCAGGTCAACCGGGACAGGGGCCTACGAGCAGTACTTC

j_call: TRBJ1-1
cdr3_length: 15
d_call: -
clone_size: -
v_call: TRBV19
cdr3_aa: CASSIPNRPNTEAFF
cdr3_nt: TGTGCCAGTAGTATCCCCAACAGGCCGAACACTGAAGCTTTCTTT

j_call: TRBJ2-3
cdr3_length: 16
d_call: -
clone_size: few
v_call: TRBV14
cdr3_aa: CASSQSGRGWADTQYF
cdr3_nt: TGTGCCAGCAGCCAAAGTGGCAGGGGTTGGGCAGATACGCAGTATTTT

j_call: TRBJ2-1
cdr3_length: 15
d_call: TRBD2
clone_size: -
v_call: TRBV5-8
cdr3_aa: CASSSSGSSYNEQFF
cdr3_nt: TGTGCCAGCAGCTCTAGCGGGAGCTCCTACAATGAGCAGTTCTTC

j_call: TRBJ1-5
cdr3_length: 14
d_call: -
clone_size: -
v_call: TRBV28
cdr3_aa: CASTGLLVGQPQHF
cdr3_nt: TGTGCCAGCACCGGACTCCTAGTGGGACAGCCCCAGCATTTT

j_call: TRBJ2-2
cdr3_length: 13
d_call: -
clone_size: -
v_call: TRBV7-8
cdr3_aa: CASSLGATGELFF
cdr3_nt: TGTGCCAGCAGCTTAGGGGCCACCGGGGAGCTGTTTTTT

j_call: TRBJ2-2
cdr3_length: 15
d_call: TRBD2
clone_size: few
v_call: TRBV5-1
cdr3_aa: CASSPRTSGSRELFF
cdr3_nt: TGCGCCAGCAGCCCCCGGACTAGCGGGAGTAGGGAGCTGTTTTTT